The source of this T cell receptor (beta chain) is a study of cytomegalovirus exposure and HLA in healthy donors. Notes on this clone: Its antigen is currently unknown.

PCR used 60 Vbeta primers and 13 Jbeta primers. TCRdb keeps only in-frame clones here, not all; method: immunoSEQ multiplex PCR. Of some 170,000 clones detected, roughly 85% appear once; the ten largest clones hold 0.85%. General study points: The authors judged a highly shared variant cluster likely a sequencing artifact. In an earlier analysis, most TCR beta V segments were productive about 87% or about 30% of the time.

CDR1 and CDR2 from the germline V gene are MGHRA and YSYEKL. J was trimmed by 7 bases and V by 3 bases; bases with no gene match: 8. The CDR3 is made up of 16 amino acids. This TCR was sampled from a woman aged 25-40 years in good health and CMV-seronegative. The rearrangement joins TRBV4-1 to TRBJ2-1, with 11 bases lining up with TRBD1. The sample comprised PBMCs. For the CDR3, the DNA is TGCGCCAGCAGCCACCCCGCAAGGGACAGGGGGAATGAGCAGTTCTTC. It translates to CASSHPARDRGNEQFF.